This T cell receptor (beta chain) is drawn from a study of T cell changes during pregnancy in multiple sclerosis. Per germline, CDR1 SGHTA and CDR2 FQGTGA. The CDR3 is made up of 15 amino acids. With 4 bases clipped from V and 9 bases from J, the junction kept 6 bases outside the gene matches. Using immunoSEQ multiplex PCR, the repertoire was profiled, and TCRdb retains in-frame clones only, with some absent. The sample lists tens of thousands of clones, around 93% occurring once. A few counts support this clone. This clonotype was obtained from a female donor with multiple sclerosis, enrolled in a pregnancy study. The sample in question was peripheral blood, obtained in the first trimester of pregnancy. The gene calls are TRBV7-3 and TRBJ1-6; 10 nucleotides align to TRBD1. The CDR3 DNA is TGTGCCAGCAGCTCTTCCGGGACAGGGGCTTCACCCCTCCACTTT. Translated: CASSSSGTGASPLHF.